Listed below are T cell receptor beta chains from one sample, sequenced in a study of blood T cell repertoires in COVID-19. Profiling relied on immunoSEQ multiplex PCR, and the TCRdb table lists in-frame clones only, not all of them. The sample lists over 150,000 clones; 65% to 90% were seen once. What was sequenced was peripheral blood. The receptor set was obtained from a woman aged 55-70 years with COVID-19, enrolled during active disease. CDR3s include the opening cysteine and the closing phenylalanine or tryptophan. The D gene is left open where the match is weak. Clone size is given for some rows only: seen once, a few or many times, or a class if the clone is expanded.

>TRBJ1-1|.|TRBV15|few
CATSSLPGTGAFF
TGTGCCACCAGCAGCCTACCGGGGACTGGTGCTTTCTTT
>TRBJ2-6|.|TRBV14|.
CASSRRTRPETGANVLTF
TGTGCCAGCAGCCGCCGGACAAGGCCCGAGACTGGGGCCAACGTCCTGACTTTC
>TRBJ2-3|TRBD2|TRBV19|.
CASSIGLATDTQYF
TGTGCCAGTAGTATCGGACTAGCCACAGATACGCAGTATTTT
>TRBJ2-2|.|TRBV15|.
CATSRQGNTGELFF
TGTGCCACCAGCAGACAGGGAAACACCGGGGAGCTGTTTTTT
>TRBJ2-6|.|TRBV19|.
CASSIGGSGANVLTF
TGTGCCAGTAGTATCGGTGGCTCTGGGGCCAACGTCCTGACTTTC
>TRBJ2-5|TRBD2|TRBV3-1/TRBV3-2|.
CASSQHGGGKGRETQYF
TGTGCCAGCAGCCAGCACGGCGGGGGGAAAGGGAGGGAGACCCAGTACTTC
>TRBJ1-2|TRBD1|TRBV3-1/TRBV3-2|.
CASRPNRDRAYGYTF
TGTGCCAGCAGGCCAAACCGGGACAGGGCGTATGGCTACACCTTC
>TRBJ2-1|TRBD2|TRBV9|.
CASSAGAGGPHNEQFF
TGTGCCAGCAGCGCCGGGGCGGGAGGTCCCCACAATGAGCAGTTCTTC
>TRBJ2-1|TRBD2|TRBV25-1|few
CASSGRLAGVNEQFF
TGTGCCAGCAGTGGCAGACTAGCGGGAGTGAATGAGCAGTTCTTC
>TRBJ1-2|TRBD1|TRBV24-1|.
CATSGSTGESGYTF
TGTGCCACCAGTGGTTCGACAGGGGAAAGTGGCTACACCTTC
>TRBJ1-5|TRBD1|TRBV28|once
CASRVTGGNQPQHF
TGTGCCAGCAGGGTGACAGGGGGCAATCAGCCCCAGCATTTT
>TRBJ1-1|.|TRBV9|.
CASSVALNTEAFF
TGTGCCAGCAGCGTAGCTTTGAACACTGAAGCTTTCTTT
>TRBJ1-6|.|TRBV5-1|.
CASSYITPGLSTRSNSPLHF
TGCGCCAGCAGCTATATAACCCCAGGGCTGTCGACGAGGAGTAATTCACCCCTCCACTTT
>TRBJ2-1|TRBD2|TRBV5-6|few
CASSLGLADYNEQFF
TGTGCCAGCAGCTTGGGCCTAGCGGACTACAATGAGCAGTTCTTC
>TRBJ1-5|.|TRBV4-1|.
CASSQDASFYSNQPQHF
TGCGCCAGCAGCCAAGATGCGTCCTTTTATAGCAATCAGCCCCAGCATTTT